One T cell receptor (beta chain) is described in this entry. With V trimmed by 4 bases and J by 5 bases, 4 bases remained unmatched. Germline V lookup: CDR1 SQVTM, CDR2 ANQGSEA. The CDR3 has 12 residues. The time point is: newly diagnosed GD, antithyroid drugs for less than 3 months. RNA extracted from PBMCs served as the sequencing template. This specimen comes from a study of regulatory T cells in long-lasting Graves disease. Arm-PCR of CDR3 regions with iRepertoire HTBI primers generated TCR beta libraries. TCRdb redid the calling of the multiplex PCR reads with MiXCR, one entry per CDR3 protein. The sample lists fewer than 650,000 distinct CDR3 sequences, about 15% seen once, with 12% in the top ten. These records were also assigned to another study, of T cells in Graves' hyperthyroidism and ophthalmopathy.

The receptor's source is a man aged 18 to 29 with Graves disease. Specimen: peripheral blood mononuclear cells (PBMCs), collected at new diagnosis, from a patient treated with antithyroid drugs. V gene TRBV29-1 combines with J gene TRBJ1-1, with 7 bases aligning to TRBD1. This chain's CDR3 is CSVADRATEAFF. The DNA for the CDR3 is TGCAGCGTTGCCGACAGGGCGACTGAAGCTTTCTTT.